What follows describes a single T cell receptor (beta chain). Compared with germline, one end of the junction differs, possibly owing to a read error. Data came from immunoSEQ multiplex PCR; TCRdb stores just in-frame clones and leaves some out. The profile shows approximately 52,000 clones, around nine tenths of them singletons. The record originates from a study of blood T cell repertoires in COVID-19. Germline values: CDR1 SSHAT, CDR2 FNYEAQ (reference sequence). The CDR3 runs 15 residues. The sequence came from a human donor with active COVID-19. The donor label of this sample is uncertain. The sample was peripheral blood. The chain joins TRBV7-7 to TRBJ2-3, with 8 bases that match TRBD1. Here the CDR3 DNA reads TGTGCTAGCAGCCCCTCAGGGGGCATCACAGATACGCAGTATTTT. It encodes CASSPSGGITDTQYF. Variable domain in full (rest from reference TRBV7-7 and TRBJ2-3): GAGVSQSPRYKVTKRGQDVTLRCDPISSHATLYWYQQALGQGPEFLTYFNYEAQPDKSGLPSDRFSAERPEGSISTLTIQRTEQRDSAMYRCASSPSGGITDTQYFGPGTRLTVL.